The 23 T cell receptor beta chains given below trace back to one sample, sequenced in a study of T cell clonality in common variable immunodeficiency. Study results and limitations: Common variable immunodeficiency TCR beta sequences reportedly had fewer deletions and N-nucleotide insertions.

Profiled with immunoSEQ multiplex PCR; TCRdb holds only in-frame clones, not every one. Singletons are absent from the sample, which has some 9,700 clones. These receptors are not linked to any known antigen. The material sequenced was peripheral blood mononuclear cells. The receptors derive from a human donor with common variable immunodeficiency.

The table lists this clone with many counts. The read gets to within 3 residues of the CDR3 end, and the germline J gene fills in the rest. The V and J genes are TRBV6-4 and TRBJ1-1; D may be TRBD1 (5 bases). Per the germline V gene, CDR1 is MRHNA and CDR2 is SNTAGT. V lost 9 bases to trimming and J lost 6 bases, with 14 bases between them. CDR3 size: 12 residues. The chain's CDR3 is CASRGAGSEAFF. The part of the CDR3 DNA that was read is TGTGCCAGTCGTGGGGCAGGGTCTGAA.

At least ten counts were recorded for this clone. The read gets to within 3 residues of the CDR3 end, and the germline J gene fills in the rest. The chain recombines TRBV20-1 with TRBJ1-2; no clear D gene. The CDR3 covers 13 residues. Trimming cost V 5 bases and J 4 bases, with 14 bases left between them. Germline V lookup: CDR1 DFQATT, CDR2 SNEGSKA (reference sequence). Incomplete CDR3 DNA: TGCAGTGCTTCAGACACCTTTAGCTATGGC. As protein: CSASDTFSYG. The full CDR3 is CSASDTFSYGYTF.

This clone was seen repeatedly, ten times or more. The read gets to within 3 residues of the CDR3 end, and the germline J gene fills in the rest. This chain joins TRBV28 and TRBJ2-3, with TRBD2 as a possible D gene (5 bases). V dropped 6 bases and J dropped 0 bases, with 7 bases sitting between them. The V gene's germline CDR1 is MDHEN and CDR2 SYDVKM. The CDR3 sequence is 13 residues long. Partial CDR3 DNA: TGTGCCAGCAGCCCGGGGAGCACAGATACG. Protein: CASSPGSTDT. The CDR3 in full is CASSPGSTDTQYF.

In this sample, this clone turned up many times. Coverage ceases 3 residues before the CDR3 finishes, and the germline J gene fills in the end. The J gene is TRBJ2-7, the V gene TRBV2, with D tentatively TRBD2 (6 bases). The CDR3 runs to 14 residues. Trimming stripped 7 bases from V and 2 bases from J, with 15 bases between. CDR1 is SNHLY, CDR2 FYNNEI, per germline. The sequenced part of the CDR3 DNA is TGTGCCAGCAAAACTTCGGGGACTGCCTACGAG. Amino acids: CASKTSGTAYE. The CDR3 reads in full as CASKTSGTAYEQYF.

This clone showed up many times. The read terminates 3 residues ahead of where the CDR3 ends, so the germline J gene completes it. The chain is built from TRBV27 and TRBJ2-7; 10 nucleotides line up with TRBD2. CDR3 length equals 14 residues. The V gene end was trimmed by 6 bases and the J gene end by 6 bases; junction bases not matched to a gene: 8. Looked up from germline, CDR1 is MNHEY and CDR2 is SMNVEV (reference sequence). CDR3 protein: CASSLAGGLGEQYF. The CDR3 bases that were read are TGTGCCAGCAGCTTAGCGGGAGGCCTTGGCGAG.

This clone was counted at least ten times. The read ends 3 residues before the CDR3 terminus; that terminus is restored from the germline J gene. The same CDR3 can be traced to other DNA sequences in this sample. J is TRBJ2-7 and V is TRBV5-1; TRBD1 matches at 7 bases. Trimming at V came to 3 bases and at J to 3 bases, leaving 6 bases not matched to a gene. The CDR3 covers 14 residues. The germline V gene encodes CDR1 SGHRS and CDR2 YFSETQ. This CDR3 is CASSSPGQHYEQYF. CDR3 DNA, as far as it was read: TGCGCCAGCAGCTCTCCGGGACAGCACTACGAG.

This clone was counted many times. The sequence runs out 3 residues before the end of the CDR3; the remainder is reconstructed from the germline J gene. The rearrangement links TRBV2 to TRBJ2-7, with D possibly matching TRBD1 (6 bases). V gave up 8 bases and J gave up 4 bases, with 12 bases separating them. This CDR3 has 12 residues. Looked up from germline, CDR1 is SNHLY and CDR2 is FYNNEI. CDR3 amino acids: CASRIQGYEQYF. CDR3 DNA, as far as it was read: TGTGCCAGCCGAATCCAGGGGTACGAG.

Of note for this clone: The read terminates 3 residues ahead of where the CDR3 ends, so the germline J gene completes it. The gene calls are TRBV6-2 or TRBV6-3 and TRBJ2-1; D not certain. Trimming left V 4 bases short and J 7 bases short, with 14 bases between. Germline-derived CDR1 and CDR2 are MNHEY and SVGEGT. CDR3 length: 14 residues. The sequenced part of the CDR3 DNA is TGTGCCAGCAGTTTCTCGGGCCGGTGGAATGAG. It encodes CASSFSGRWNE. The complete CDR3 sequence is CASSFSGRWNEQFF.

Ten or more counts support this clone. The part of the CDR3 DNA that was read is TGTGCCAGCAGCTTCCGGCCTTTAGGGGGC. Protein product: CASSFRPLGG. The entire CDR3 sequence reads CASSFRPLGGYTF. V gene TRBV7-2 combines with J gene TRBJ1-2; D uncertain. The read falls 3 residues short of the CDR3 end, and the missing part is taken from the germline J gene. CDR3 length: 13 residues. Germline CDR1 reads SGHTA; CDR2 reads FQGNSA.

In its sample, this clone ranks as medium-sized. The CDR3 end lies 3 residues beyond the end of the read and is filled in from the germline J gene. The V gene is TRBV2, the J gene TRBJ1-3; D unclear. Germline CDR1 and CDR2: SNHLY and FYNNEI. V was trimmed by 6 bases and J by 6 bases, leaving 18 bases between them. The CDR3 runs 15 residues. The sequenced CDR3 bases are TGTGCCAGCAGCCAGGAGCGGTTCGTCGAAAACACC. Its translation: CASSQERFVENT. The full CDR3 sequence reads CASSQERFVENTIYF.

A few counts support this clone. Coverage ceases 3 residues before the CDR3 finishes, and the germline J gene fills in the end. The rearrangement joins TRBV2 to TRBJ2-7; 8 bases are shared with TRBD2. The length of the CDR3 is 15 residues. CDR1 SNHLY and CDR2 FYNNEI come from the germline V gene. Trimming at V came to 3 bases and at J to 0 bases, leaving 4 bases not matched to a gene. CDR3: CASSEYSGVSYEQYF. The part of the CDR3 DNA that was read is TGTGCCAGCAGTGAGTATAGCGGGGTCTCCTACGAG.

This clone was found many times. The read stops 3 residues short of the end of the CDR3; the missing end is completed from the germline J gene. J is TRBJ2-3 and V is TRBV7-3, with TRBD2 matching 14 bases. This CDR3 has 16 residues. Losses at the gene ends were 5 bases for V and 5 bases for J; bases not matched to a gene: 6. The V gene's germline CDR1 is SGHTA and CDR2 FQGTGA. The CDR3 sequence is CASSRGLAGALDTQYF. The part of the CDR3 DNA that was read is TGTGCCAGCAGCCGGGGACTAGCGGGAGCTTTAGATACG.

This clone showed up many times. From the germline J gene comes the end of the CDR3, since the read stops 3 residues before it. This chain joins TRBV6-2 or TRBV6-3 and TRBJ2-1; the D call may be TRBD1 or TRBD2 (6 bases each). The CDR3 totals 14 residues. Between the trimmed V and J ends, which lost 8 bases and 4 bases, there was a span of 15 bases. Looked up from germline, CDR1 is MNHEY and CDR2 is SVGEGT. CDR3 region: CASARGGTYNEQFF. The part of the CDR3 DNA that was read is TGTGCCAGCGCTCGGGGCGGGACATACAATGAG.

This clone was observed at least ten times. With the read ending 3 residues before the CDR3 end, the germline J gene is used to fill in that end. The rearrangement links TRBV29-1 to TRBJ1-5; 8 bases line up with TRBD1. CDR3 length equals 14 residues. Trimming at V came to 4 bases and at J to 4 bases, leaving 6 bases not matched to a gene. CDR1 and CDR2 (germline): SQVTM, ANQGSEA. The part of the CDR3 DNA that was read is TGCAGCGTTGGAGAGACAGGGGTTAATCAGCCC. Protein sequence: CSVGETGVNQP. The full CDR3 sequence reads CSVGETGVNQPQHF.

This clone was observed many times. The read halts 3 residues ahead of the CDR3 end, with the missing end drawn from the germline J gene. The chain has TRBV2 and TRBJ1-2; 7 nucleotides agree with TRBD1. The germline V gene encodes CDR1 SNHLY and CDR2 FYNNEI. CDR3 length: 14 amino acids. Unmatched junction bases numbered 5, after V lost 7 bases and J lost 0 bases. The CDR3 reads CASTSDRTNYGYTF. CDR3 DNA (partial): TGTGCCAGCACCTCGGACAGGACTAACTATGGC.

This clone was observed at least ten times. The read ends 3 residues shy of where the CDR3 ends; the end is completed using the germline J gene. The V gene is TRBV3-1 (or the pseudogene TRBV3-2), the J gene TRBJ1-1; TRBD1 matches at 9 bases. The CDR3 spans 15 residues. The V gene end was trimmed by 4 bases and the J gene end by 6 bases; junction bases not matched to a gene: 9. CDR1 LGHDT and CDR2 YNNKEL come from the germline V gene (reference sequence). CDR3 residues: CASSLFGQGLAEAFF. CDR3 DNA (partial): TGTGCCAGCAGCCTTTTTGGACAGGGGTTGGCTGAA.

This clone was observed many times. Coverage ceases 3 residues before the CDR3 finishes, and the germline J gene fills in the end. The chain couples TRBV7-2 to TRBJ1-1; 7 bases agree with TRBD1. J lost 5 bases, V lost 4 bases, and 10 bases had no gene match. Germline V gene lookup returns CDR1 SGHTA and CDR2 FQGNSA. The CDR3 loop spans 15 amino acids. The CDR3 DNA, read in part, is TGTGCCAGCAGCTCCTCACTGGGCAGGGGGACTGAA. It codes for CASSSSLGRGTE. The complete CDR3 reads CASSSSLGRGTEAFF.

This clone counts as medium-sized. The CDR3 is cut off 3 residues early in the read; its end comes from the germline J gene. This sequence joins TRBV5-1 and TRBJ1-4; 7 nucleotides line up with TRBD1. V trimming: 3 bases; J trimming: 4 bases; junction bases outside the gene matches: 3. CDR1 is SGHRS and CDR2 is YFSETQ in the germline V gene. CDR3 size: 14 residues. The CDR3 spells CASSSTGHNEKLFF. The DNA read from the CDR3 is TGCGCCAGCAGCTCGACAGGGCATAATGAAAAA.

This clone appeared many times. The sequence runs out 3 residues before the end of the CDR3; the remainder is reconstructed from the germline J gene. The chain uses TRBV28 and TRBJ1-4; 7 bases agree with TRBD1. CDR1 is MDHEN and CDR2 is SYDVKM in the germline V gene. The junction had 12 bases not matched to a gene; V was cut back by 6 bases and J by 8 bases. The CDR3 has 15 amino acids. CDR3 DNA, as far as it was read: TGTGCCAGCAGCCCCGCAGGGGGACCTATCGAAAAA. It translates to CASSPAGGPIEK. The complete CDR3 sequence is CASSPAGGPIEKLFF.

This clone was seen at least ten times. The CDR3 extends 3 residues past the end of the read, so its final part is completed from the germline J gene. The chain joins TRBV10-3 to TRBJ2-5; TRBD1 aligns across 9 bases. The CDR3 length is 18 residues. V trimming: 5 bases; J trimming: 2 bases; junction bases outside the gene matches: 15. Germline CDR1 and CDR2: ENHRY and SYGVKD. CDR3 DNA, as far as it was read: TGTGCCATCAGTCCCAATTTAAACAGGGGGCCGGGGCAAGAGACC. This encodes CAISPNLNRGPGQET. The entire CDR3 protein is CAISPNLNRGPGQETQYF.

This clone was seen repeatedly, ten times or more. CDR3 DNA, as far as it was read: TGTGCCAGCAGTGAAGGGACAGGGGCGAACACCGGGGAG. Protein sequence: CASSEGTGANTGE. The CDR3 in its entirety is CASSEGTGANTGELFF. V usage is TRBV2 and J usage is TRBJ2-2; 9 bases line up with TRBD1. The observed sequence ends 3 residues before the CDR3 terminus, with the missing tail filled in from the germline J gene. Germline CDR1 is SNHLY and CDR2 is FYNNEI. The CDR3 covers 16 residues. Trimming took 1 base from V and 0 from J; bases not matched to a gene: 0.

This clone was found many times. The CDR3 is cut off 3 residues early in the read; its end comes from the germline J gene. V is TRBV28 and J is TRBJ2-3; 9 bases match TRBD2. V lost 7 bases to trimming and J lost 2 bases; unmatched junction nucleotides: 4. Germline V gene lookup returns CDR1 MDHEN and CDR2 SYDVKM. This CDR3 spans 14 amino acids. The CDR3 region is CASTSGDYTDTQYF. CDR3 bases read: TGTGCCAGCACTAGCGGGGATTACACAGATACG.

Relative to its sample, this clone is medium-sized. The read ends 3 residues before the CDR3 terminus; that terminus is restored from the germline J gene. V gene TRBV10-3 combines with J gene TRBJ1-1, with D maybe TRBD1 (6 bases). Germline CDR1 is ENHRY and CDR2 is SYGVKD. This CDR3 is built from 12 residues. The CDR3 protein is CATMTEGGEAFF. The part of the CDR3 DNA that was read is TGTGCCACTATGACGGAAGGGGGAGAA.